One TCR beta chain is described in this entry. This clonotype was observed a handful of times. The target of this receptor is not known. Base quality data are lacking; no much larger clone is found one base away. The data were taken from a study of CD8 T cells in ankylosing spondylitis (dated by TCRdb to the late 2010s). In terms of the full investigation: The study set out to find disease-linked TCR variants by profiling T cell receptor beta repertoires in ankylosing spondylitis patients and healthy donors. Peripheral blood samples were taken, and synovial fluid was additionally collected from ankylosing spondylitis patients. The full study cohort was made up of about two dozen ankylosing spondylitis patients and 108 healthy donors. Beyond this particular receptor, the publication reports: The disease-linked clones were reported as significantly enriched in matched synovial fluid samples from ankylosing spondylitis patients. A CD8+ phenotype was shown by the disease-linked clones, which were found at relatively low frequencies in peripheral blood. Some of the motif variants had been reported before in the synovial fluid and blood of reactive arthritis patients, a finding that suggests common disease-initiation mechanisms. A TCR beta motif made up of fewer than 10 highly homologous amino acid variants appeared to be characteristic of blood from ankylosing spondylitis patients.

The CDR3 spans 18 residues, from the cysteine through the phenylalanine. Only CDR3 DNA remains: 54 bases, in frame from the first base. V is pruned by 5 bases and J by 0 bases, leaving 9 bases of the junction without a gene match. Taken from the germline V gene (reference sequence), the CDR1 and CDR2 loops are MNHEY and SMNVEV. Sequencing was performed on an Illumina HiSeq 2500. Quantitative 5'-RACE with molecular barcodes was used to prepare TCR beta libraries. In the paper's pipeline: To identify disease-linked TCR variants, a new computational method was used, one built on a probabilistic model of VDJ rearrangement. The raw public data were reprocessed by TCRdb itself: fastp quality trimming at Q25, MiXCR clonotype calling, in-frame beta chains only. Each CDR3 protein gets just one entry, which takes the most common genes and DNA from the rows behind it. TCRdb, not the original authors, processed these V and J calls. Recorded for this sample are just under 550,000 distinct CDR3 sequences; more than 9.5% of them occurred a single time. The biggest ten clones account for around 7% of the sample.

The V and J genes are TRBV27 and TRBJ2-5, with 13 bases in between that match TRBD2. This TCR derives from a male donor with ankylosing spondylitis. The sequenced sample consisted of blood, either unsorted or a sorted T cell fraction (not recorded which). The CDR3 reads CASSGHLTSGGYQETQYF. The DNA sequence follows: TGTGCCAGCAGTGGCCACCTGACTAGCGGGGGGTACCAAGAGACCCAGTACTTC.